The 8 T cell receptor beta chains in this list originate from one sample, sequenced in a study of blood T cell repertoires in COVID-19. Repertoires were generated with immunoSEQ multiplex PCR, while TCRdb's copy carries only in-frame clones and drops some. The repertoire holds 210,000 or so clones, with roughly 80% as singletons. Sequenced sample: PBMCs or T cells enriched from blood (not recorded which). These receptors all stem from a man aged 55 to 69 who had recovered from COVID-19.

A remark on this clone: An end of the junction does not agree with germline; a read error may underlie this. This chain joins TRBV3-1 (or the pseudogene TRBV3-2) and TRBJ1-2; D possibly corresponds to TRBD1 (6 bases). From germline, CDR1 is LGHDT and CDR2 YNNKEL (reference sequence). This CDR3 comprises 13 residues. The CDR3, as DNA: TGTGCCAGCAGCCAAGCTATCAGGGGTCGGACGAGCTTC. It codes for CASSQAIRGRTSF.

This chain joins TRBV7-8 and TRBJ1-1; D is undetermined. The CDR3 has 14 residues. Germline V gene lookup returns CDR1 SGHVS and CDR2 FQNEAQ. The V end was cut by 2 bases, the J end by 0 bases, with 7 bases between. This CDR3 is CASSLIHMNTEAFF. CDR3 in DNA: TGTGCCAGCAGCTTAATACATATGAACACTGAAGCTTTCTTT. Drawing the rest from reference TRBV7-8 and TRBJ1-1, the complete variable domain is GAGVSQSPRYKVAKRGQDVALRCDPISGHVSLFWYQQALGQGPEFLTYFQNEAQLDKSGLPSDRFFAERPEGSVSTLKIQRTQQEDSAVYLCASSLIHMNTEAFFGQGTRLTVV.

This clone was seen a few times. The chain uses TRBV11-2 and TRBJ2-3; TRBD1 is a possible D gene (7 bases). V was trimmed by 4 bases and J by 7 bases, leaving 30 bases between them. This CDR3 is 19 amino acids long. CDR1 SGHAT and CDR2 FQNNGV come from the germline V gene. CDR3 in amino acids: CASSSPRSRGRGTVNTQYF. DNA for the CDR3: TGTGCCAGCAGCTCCCCGCGTAGCCGGGGCAGGGGGACTGTAAATACGCAGTATTTT.

The V gene is TRBV27, the J gene TRBJ1-4; D call uncertain. From germline, CDR1 is MNHEY and CDR2 SMNVEV (reference sequence). The V end lost 4 bases, the J end lost 0 bases, and 12 bases lay between the germline ends. This CDR3 region has 16 residues. The CDR3 DNA is TGTGCCAGCAGTTACTCCCGGCAGGCAACTAATGAAAAACTGTTTTTT. Its translation: CASSYSRQATNEKLFF.

The rearrangement links TRBV18 to TRBJ1-1; 9 nucleotides agree with TRBD1. V trimming: 3 bases; J trimming: 5 bases; junction bases outside the gene matches: 7. The germline V gene has CDR1 KGHSH and CDR2 LQKENI. The CDR3 sequence is 15 residues long. The CDR3 reads CASSPSVDRGTEAFF. The CDR3 DNA sequence: TGTGCCAGCTCACCTTCAGTAGACAGGGGGACTGAAGCTTTCTTT. Complete variable domain (other parts from reference TRBV18 and TRBJ1-1): NAGVMQNPRHLVRRRGQEARLRCSPMKGHSHVYWYRQLPEEGLKFMVYLQKENIIDESGMPKERFSAEFPKEGPSILRIQQVVRGDSAAYFCASSPSVDRGTEAFFGQGTRLTVV.

The V and J genes are TRBV5-1 and TRBJ1-2, with D hard to call. The CDR3 is 13 residues long. The V end was cut by 6 bases, the J end by 3 bases, with 12 bases between. In germline, CDR1 is SGHRS, CDR2 YFSETQ. The CDR3 here is CASTLNGDYGYTF. CDR3 nucleotides: TGCGCCAGCACCTTAAACGGGGACTATGGCTACACCTTC.

The chain uses TRBV15 and TRBJ1-2; 9 nucleotides agree with TRBD1. Germline V CDR1 and CDR2: LNHNV, YYDKDF (reference sequence). Trimming removed 0 bases from V and 0 bases from J; junction bases left unmatched: 8. The CDR3 runs 18 residues. The CDR3 sequence is CATSRDKGQGGSNYGYTF. The CDR3 DNA reads as TGTGCCACCAGCAGAGATAAGGGACAGGGCGGTTCTAACTATGGCTACACCTTC.

This rearrangement joins TRBV7-2 to TRBJ1-6; a possible D gene is TRBD1 (5 bases). V lost 1 base and J 4 bases, leaving 11 bases between the germline ends. This CDR3 comprises 16 residues. The germline gives CDR1 SGHTA, CDR2 FQGNSA. DNA for the CDR3: TGTGCCAGCAGCTTAGACAGGCAATTTTATAATTCACCCCTCCACTTT. Its protein product is CASSLDRQFYNSPLHF.